The next 12 T cell receptor beta chains were all read from a single sample in a study of TIL therapy for anti-PD-1-resistant metastatic lung cancer. Sequencing used immunoSEQ v3. Profiled with immunoSEQ multiplex PCR; TCRdb holds only in-frame clones, not every one. The table lists some 7,000 clones, 60% to 70% of them singletons. The time point is: pre-treatment sample, taken before nivolumab and TIL therapy. Pleural nodules or supraclavicular lymph nodes made up most of the excised metastases sampled. The starting material was tumor tissue, obtained at baseline. Receptors were obtained from a person between 25 and 80 years old with non-small cell lung cancer.

CDR3 protein: CSVDSPFRQPQIGYTF. The CDR3 DNA reads TGCAGCGTTGATAGCCCCTTCAGACAGCCTCAGATTGGCTACACCTTC. The chain joins TRBV29-1 to TRBJ1-2; D might be TRBD1 (5 bases). This CDR3 region has 16 residues. The V end lost 3 bases, the J end lost 7 bases, and 24 bases lay between the germline ends. Germline V gives CDR1 SQVTM, CDR2 ANQGSEA.

The chain couples TRBV4-3 to TRBJ2-5, with 8 bases identical to TRBD2. CDR1 and CDR2 from the germline V gene are LGHNA and YSLEER. CDR3 length equals 16 residues. Trimming removed 4 bases from V and 1 base from J; junction bases left unmatched: 8. The CDR3 sequence: CASSPQSRGAQETQYF. The DNA for the CDR3 is TGCGCCAGCAGCCCCCAGTCGCGGGGGGCCCAAGAGACCCAGTACTTC.

This sequence joins TRBV28 and TRBJ2-7, with 14 bases lining up with TRBD2. The CDR3 has 14 residues. Germline-derived CDR1 and CDR2 are MDHEN and SYDVKM. V lost 8 bases and J lost 6; bases outside the gene matches: 6. CDR3 in DNA: TGTGCCAGCCGACCGGGACTAGCGGGAGTCGAGCAGTACTTC. Its translation: CASRPGLAGVEQYF.

The chain couples TRBV18 to TRBJ2-7; D possibly matches TRBD1 or TRBD2 (6 bases each). The V and J ends lost 6 bases and 4 bases respectively, with 13 bases between them. The CDR3 extends over 13 amino acids. Germline V gene data show CDR1 as KGHSH and CDR2 as LQKENI. The CDR3 DNA follows: TGTGCCAGCTCGGTCAGGGGAGGTTACGAGCAGTACTTC. Protein: CASSVRGGYEQYF.

The V gene is TRBV29-1, the J gene TRBJ2-7; D unclear. CDR3 length: 12 amino acids. Deletions cut 3 bases from V and 2 bases from J, with 8 bases between. Germline V CDR1 and CDR2: SQVTM, ANQGSEA. CDR3 nucleotides: TGCAGCGTTGAGGGGATAACCTACGAGCAGTACTTC. Encoded protein: CSVEGITYEQYF.

The V call is TRBV7-2, the J call TRBJ1-3; D is undetermined. Germline-derived CDR1 and CDR2 are SGHTA and FQGNSA. Between the trimmed V and J ends, which lost 1 base and 0 bases, there was a span of 4 bases. The CDR3 contains 14 residues. The CDR3 coding sequence is TGTGCCAGCAGCTTAGACGGCTCTGGAAACACCATATATTTT. Amino acid sequence: CASSLDGSGNTIYF. The full variable domain, with the rest looked up from reference TRBV7-2 and TRBJ1-3, is GAGVSQSPSNKVTEKGKDVELRCDPISGHTALYWYRQSLGQGLEFLIYFQGNSAPDKSGLPSDRFSAERTGGSVSTLTIQRTQQEDSAVYLCASSLDGSGNTIYFGEGSWLTVV.

The chain combines TRBV15 with TRBJ1-1, with TRBD1 identical over 7 bases. With V trimmed by 6 bases and J by 0 bases, 1 base remained unmatched. The V gene's germline CDR1 is LNHNV and CDR2 YYDKDF (reference sequence). The CDR3 contains 13 residues. CDR3: CATRQGMNTEAFF. CDR3 DNA sequence: TGTGCCACCAGACAGGGGATGAACACTGAAGCTTTCTTT.

This sequence joins TRBV5-1 and TRBJ2-1; 8 bases align to TRBD2. With 1 base clipped from V and 3 bases from J, the junction kept 6 bases outside the gene matches. The germline V gene has CDR1 SGHRS and CDR2 YFSETQ. This CDR3 has 16 residues. DNA of the CDR3: TGCGCCAGCAGCTTGAACCTAGCGGGCCTCTACAATGAGCAGTTCTTC. This encodes CASSLNLAGLYNEQFF.

CDR3 residues: CASSEGAIPGNTIYF. In DNA, the CDR3 is TGTGCCAGCAGTGAAGGGGCAATTCCCGGAAACACCATATATTTT. The gene calls are TRBV6-1 and TRBJ1-3; unclear D gene. The CDR3 is 15 residues long. The germline V gene has CDR1 MNHNS and CDR2 SASEGT. Deletions cut 1 base from V and 4 bases from J, with 11 bases between.

This chain joins TRBV5-1 and TRBJ2-1; 8 nucleotides match TRBD2. The junction had 8 bases not matched to a gene; V was cut back by 3 bases and J by 0 bases. Germline V gene lookup returns CDR1 SGHRS and CDR2 YFSETQ. This CDR3 is built from 17 residues. The DNA of the CDR3 is TGCGCCAGCAGCTCGGGGGGGCTAGCGGGCTCCTACAATGAGCAGTTCTTC. This encodes CASSSGGLAGSYNEQFF. Combining the CDR3 with reference TRBV5-1 and TRBJ2-1 gives the whole variable domain KAGVTQTPRYLIKTRGQQVTLSCSPISGHRSVSWYQQTPGQGLQFLFEYFSETQRNKGNFPGRFSGRQFSNSRSEMNVSTLELGDSALYLCASSSGGLAGSYNEQFFGPGTRLTVL.

This clone was picked up a small number of times. The chain couples TRBV5-1 to TRBJ1-1; D gene uncertain. There are 15 residues in the CDR3. The V end lost 4 bases, the J end lost 10 bases, and 23 bases lay between the germline ends. Germline assignment: CDR1 SGHRS and CDR2 YFSETQ. CDR3 DNA sequence: TGCGCCAGCAGCATTGTCGGGGATTATCGCCGCCCAGCTTTCTTT. Its protein is CASSIVGDYRRPAFF. Drawing the rest from reference TRBV5-1 and TRBJ1-1, the complete variable domain is KAGVTQTPRYLIKTRGQQVTLSCSPISGHRSVSWYQQTPGQGLQFLFEYFSETQRNKGNFPGRFSGRQFSNSRSEMNVSTLELGDSALYLCASSIVGDYRRPAFFGQGTRLTVV.

The chain is built from TRBV15 and TRBJ1-5; TRBD1 aligns across 8 bases. With 1 base clipped from V and 0 bases from J, the junction kept 2 bases outside the gene matches. CDR3 length equals 16 residues. CDR1 is LNHNV and CDR2 is YYDKDF in the germline V gene (reference sequence). The CDR3 loop reads CATSRGQGYSNQPQHF. CDR3 coding DNA: TGTGCCACCAGCAGAGGACAGGGGTATAGCAATCAGCCCCAGCATTTT.